These 22 T cell receptor beta chains were all obtained from the same sample, sequenced in a study of graft-versus-host responses after intestinal transplantation. These receptors' targets are unknown. Assay: immunoSEQ multiplex PCR; the TCRdb copy retains only in-frame clones and omits some. The table has 35,000 to 45,000 clones, 85% to 95% seen once. This sample comprised unstimulated CD8+ T cells sorted from spleen or lymph node cells, obtained before transplant. The receptors derive from a human donor who was the organ donor for an intestinal transplant.

The CDR3 region has the DNA TGTGCCACCAGCAGAGATGACTGGACGCTAACCTACGAGCAGTACTTC. It translates to CATSRDDWTLTYEQYF. The V call is TRBV15, the J call TRBJ2-7; no reliable D call. This CDR3 contains 16 residues. Trimming pared 0 bases from V and 2 bases from J, leaving 14 bases between. In germline, CDR1 is LNHNV, CDR2 YYDKDF (reference sequence).

The chain combines TRBV7-8 with TRBJ1-5; 7 bases line up with TRBD1. Germline trimming cut 2 bases from V and 0 bases from J; bases unmatched to any gene: 7. There are 17 residues in the CDR3. Germline V lookup: CDR1 SGHVS, CDR2 FQNEAQ. CDR3 protein: CASSLPGGVLSNQPQHF. The DNA for the CDR3 is TGTGCCAGCAGCTTACCAGGGGGTGTTCTTAGCAATCAGCCCCAGCATTTT.

The rearrangement links TRBV30 to TRBJ1-4; D is possibly TRBD1 (6 bases). Between the trimmed V and J ends, which lost 3 bases and 1 base, there was a span of 12 bases. The CDR3 contains 15 residues. Germline CDR1 is GTSNPN and CDR2 is SVGIG (reference sequence). The CDR3 here is CAWSPGVGTNEKLFF. In DNA, the CDR3 is TGTGCCTGGAGCCCAGGGGTAGGAACTAATGAAAAACTGTTTTTT.

The genes are TRBV19 and TRBJ1-6; 10 bases are shared with TRBD1. In germline, CDR1 is LNHDA, CDR2 SQIVND (reference sequence). V was clipped by 3 bases and J by 7 bases; unmatched bases: 0. The CDR3 has 14 residues. DNA for the CDR3: TGTGCCAGTAGTATGACAGGGGGCAATTCACCCCTCCACTTT. Translation gives CASSMTGGNSPLHF.

This clone was recorded once. The V call is TRBV4-1, the J call TRBJ1-2; 7 nucleotides agree with TRBD1. Germline V gives CDR1 MGHRA, CDR2 YSYEKL. The V gene end was trimmed by 2 bases and the J gene end by 4 bases; junction bases not matched to a gene: 7. The CDR3 has 15 amino acids. In nucleotides, the CDR3 is TGCGCCAGCAGCCAAACCAGGGGGGAATTCTATGGCTACACCTTC. This encodes CASSQTRGEFYGYTF.

The V gene is TRBV19, the J gene TRBJ1-2; possibly TRBD1 for D (5 bases). Germline values: CDR1 LNHDA, CDR2 SQIVND (reference sequence). The CDR3 contains 15 residues. Trimming removed 3 bases at V and 7 bases at J, with 18 bases between. The DNA for the CDR3 is TGTGCCAGTAGTATCTCCCATGGTGGGGGTTCTGGCTACACCTTC. Encoded protein: CASSISHGGGSGYTF.

The gene calls are TRBV30 and TRBJ2-7, with a weak D call TRBD2 (6 bases). CDR1 is GTSNPN and CDR2 is SVGIG in the germline V gene (reference sequence). The CDR3 extends over 13 amino acids. V lost 7 bases to trimming and J lost 6 bases, with 19 bases between them. The CDR3 sequence is CAFRAGFGVEQYF. CDR3 bases: TGTGCCTTTCGGGCGGGGTTCGGGGTCGAGCAGTACTTC.

The chain uses TRBV14 and TRBJ2-5; TRBD2 matches 12 bases. Germline assignment: CDR1 SGHDN and CDR2 FVKESK. The CDR3 runs to 15 residues. Trimming removed 5 bases from V and 3 bases from J; junction bases left unmatched: 4. CDR3 sequence reads: CASSARLAGEETQYF. For the CDR3, the DNA is TGTGCCAGCAGCGCCCGACTAGCGGGGGAAGAGACCCAGTACTTC.

This clone was detected once. The chain uses TRBV7-3 and TRBJ1-2; the D gene is possibly TRBD1 (5 bases). Trimming removed 6 bases at V and 0 bases at J, with 11 bases between. The CDR3 length is 14 residues. From germline, CDR1 is SGHTA and CDR2 FQGTGA. The CDR3 reads CASSPRQTNYGYTF. The DNA of the CDR3 is TGTGCCAGCAGTCCTCGACAGACTAACTATGGCTACACCTTC.

This chain connects TRBV19 to TRBJ2-1, with 11 positions matching TRBD2. J was trimmed by 6 bases and V by 3 bases; bases with no gene match: 4. The CDR3 is 15 residues long. Per germline, CDR1 LNHDA and CDR2 SQIVND (reference sequence). The CDR3 spells CASSIATSGGNEQFF. The DNA for the CDR3 is TGTGCCAGTAGTATCGCAACTAGCGGGGGCAATGAGCAGTTCTTC. The full variable domain, in which reference TRBV19 and TRBJ2-1 provide the parts outside the CDR3, is DGGITQSPKYLFRKEGQNVTLSCEQNLNHDAMYWYRQDPGQGLRLIYYSQIVNDFQKGDIAEGYSVSREKKESFPLTVTSAQKNPTAFYLCASSIATSGGNEQFFGPGTRLTVL.

The genes are TRBV6-1 and TRBJ2-7, with TRBD1 matching over 9 bases. With V trimmed by 8 bases and J by 0 bases, 8 bases remained unmatched. The CDR3 is 15 amino acids. Germline CDR1 reads MNHNS; CDR2 reads SASEGT. CDR3 amino acids: CASGSGTGISYEQYF. In DNA form, the CDR3 reads TGTGCCAGCGGCTCCGGGACAGGGATCTCCTACGAGCAGTACTTC.

This chain joins TRBV27 and TRBJ2-3, with a tentative D call TRBD1 (6 bases). Germline V lookup: CDR1 MNHEY, CDR2 SMNVEV (reference sequence). V lost 4 bases, J lost 4 bases, and 21 bases lay in between. This CDR3 has 17 amino acids. DNA of the CDR3: TGTGCCAGCAGTTCCCCTCTGGTGCAGGGGAGTGCAGATACGCAGTATTTT. This encodes CASSSPLVQGSADTQYF.

The CDR3 nucleotides are TGCAGCGTGGCAGGGGACACTGAAGCTTTCTTT. Its translation: CSVAGDTEAFF. The J gene is TRBJ1-1, the V gene TRBV29-1; D is perhaps TRBD1 (6 bases). V was pared by 6 bases and J by 3 bases, with 8 bases between. Germline-derived CDR1 and CDR2 are SQVTM and ANQGSEA. The CDR3 is 11 amino acids.

This clone showed up just once. V usage is TRBV19 and J usage is TRBJ1-5; D may be TRBD1 (5 bases). The CDR3 length is 15 residues. The V gene lost 5 bases and the J gene lost 1 base, with 12 bases spanning the gap. The V gene's germline CDR1 is LNHDA and CDR2 SQIVND (reference sequence). The CDR3 nucleotides read TGTGCCAGTAGTGTCCGACAGCTAAGCAATCAGCCCCAGCATTTT. As protein: CASSVRQLSNQPQHF.

This chain uses TRBV9 with TRBJ2-7, with D possibly being TRBD1 or TRBD2 (6 bases each). V lost 0 bases to trimming and J lost 2 bases, with 12 bases between them. This CDR3 spans 15 amino acids. Germline CDR1 and CDR2: SGDLS and YYNGEE. The CDR3 DNA sequence: TGTGCCAGCAGCGTAGGGGGGGACACGACCTACGAGCAGTACTTC. It translates to CASSVGGDTTYEQYF.

Only one count was recorded for this clone. The gene calls are TRBV7-2 and TRBJ2-3, with 8 nucleotides matching TRBD1. V lost 5 bases, J lost 2 bases, and 9 bases stayed unmatched. Germline assignment: CDR1 SGHTA and CDR2 FQGNSA. CDR3 length: 16 residues. The CDR3 reads CASSPRTGTFTDTQYF. In DNA, the CDR3 is TGTGCCAGCAGCCCCCGGACAGGGACATTCACAGATACGCAGTATTTT.

This rearrangement joins TRBV6-5 to TRBJ1-4; the D gene is possibly TRBD1 (6 bases). The germline V gene encodes CDR1 MNHEY and CDR2 SVGAGI. The CDR3 covers 16 residues. Trimming left V 1 base short and J 3 bases short, with 12 bases between. In DNA, the CDR3 is TGTGCCAGCAGTTACTTACAGGGTACGGCTAATGAAAAACTGTTTTTT. It encodes CASSYLQGTANEKLFF.

This sequence joins TRBV6-4 and TRBJ2-3; possibly TRBD1 for D (6 bases). This CDR3 region has 15 residues. Per germline, CDR1 MRHNA and CDR2 SNTAGT. V was trimmed by 3 bases and J by 1 base, leaving 11 bases between them. CDR3 residues: CASSEGAGGTDTQYF. In DNA, the CDR3 is TGTGCCAGCAGTGAGGGGGCCGGGGGCACAGATACGCAGTATTTT.

The genes are TRBV5-4 and TRBJ2-7; maybe TRBD1 (6 bases). This CDR3 has 14 amino acids. The germline CDR1 and CDR2 sequences are SGHNT and YYREEE (reference sequence). Trimming left V 3 bases short and J 1 base short, with 11 bases between. The CDR3 DNA reads as TGTGCCAGCAGCTCGCGGACAGCTTCCTACGAGCAGTACTTC. Translating it yields CASSSRTASYEQYF.

The gene calls are TRBV6-5 and TRBJ2-7, with no clear D. The germline V and J ends were trimmed by 5 bases and 3 bases, with 8 bases remaining between them. Germline CDR1 is MNHEY and CDR2 is SVGAGI. This CDR3 is built from 12 residues. The CDR3 region is CASSDTNYEQYF. The DNA of the CDR3 is TGTGCCAGCAGTGACACGAACTACGAGCAGTACTTC.

This sequence joins TRBV5-4 and TRBJ2-1; 8 bases match TRBD2. This CDR3 has 15 amino acids. Germline V gene lookup returns CDR1 SGHNT and CDR2 YYREEE (reference sequence). Unmatched junction bases numbered 10, after V lost 3 bases and J lost 8 bases. CDR3 DNA sequence: TGTGCCAGCAGCTATTGGATTAGCGGGGTCGATGAGCAGTTCTTC. It specifies CASSYWISGVDEQFF.

This sequence joins TRBV2 and TRBJ2-5; the match to TRBD2 covers 7 bases. The CDR3 runs 17 residues. Looked up from germline, CDR1 is SNHLY and CDR2 is FYNNEI. V shed 2 bases and J 0 bases; nucleotides not matched to a gene: 9. The CDR3 region has the DNA TGTGCCAGCAGTGAAATGGATGATAGCGGGTACCAAGAGACCCAGTACTTC. Protein: CASSEMDDSGYQETQYF. Using reference TRBV2 and TRBJ2-5 for the parts outside the CDR3, the full variable domain is EPEVTQTPSHQVTQMGQEVILRCVPISNHLYFYWYRQILGQKVEFLVSFYNNEISEKSEIFDDQFSVERPDGSNFTLKIRSTKLEDSAMYFCASSEMDDSGYQETQYFGPGTRLLVL.